The TCR beta chain described here comes from a study of T cell changes during pregnancy in multiple sclerosis (dated by TCRdb to the late 2010s). Study-wide context: Changes in the T cell repertoire over the course of pregnancy were examined in this study in women with multiple sclerosis.

The method was the immunoSEQ multiplex PCR assay. TCRdb holds this immuneACCESS table with in-frame rearrangements only. Some clones are missing; in checked studies, unresolved V genes explain under half, and the rest has no known cause. The sample profile shows under 95,000 clones; roughly 92% of them were found once. The ten largest account for around 2% of the sample. Unmatched junction bases come to 9, with V trimmed by 2 bases and J by 6 bases. The CDR3 numbers 16 residues from cysteine through phenylalanine. The kept DNA is CDR3 alone, 48 bases in frame from the first base. From a lookup of the germline V gene, CDR1 and CDR2 are MDHEN and SYDVKM. Of note for this clone: Its antigen is unknown. Per-base quality was not reported, and no clone a single base away is much larger than it.

The starting material was peripheral blood, obtained in the second trimester of pregnancy. The TCR originated in a female donor with multiple sclerosis, enrolled in a pregnancy study. In this chain, TRBV28 is recombined with TRBJ2-1; the central 8 bases match TRBD1. For the CDR3, the sequence is CASSLSGDRRGNEQFF. The DNA sequence is as follows: TGTGCCAGCAGTTTAAGTGGGGACAGGAGGGGCAATGAGCAGTTCTTC.